This T cell receptor (beta chain) was observed in a study of shared clonotypes between healthy human individuals. Note on this clone: The target antigen is unknown.

Sequenced by immunoSEQ multiplex PCR; TCRdb stores in-frame clones only, minus some. The sample yields about 180,000 clones, just under 95% seen once. Study results and caveats: Among a handful of donors, around 5% of naive CD4 clonotypes were found in common. Sorted-subset sequencing, rarefaction showed, was incomplete despite large depth.

The sequencing input was naive CD4+ T cells sorted from blood. This sample's subset: CD45RA+ positively selected. The sequence derives from a woman in her thirties in good health.

The CDR3 reads CASSLQGVAQETQYF. In DNA form, the CDR3 reads TGTGCCAGCAGCCTACAGGGAGTTGCCCAAGAGACCCAGTACTTC. The chain is built from TRBV9 and TRBJ2-5, with a weak D call TRBD1 (6 bases). V lost 4 bases and J lost 1, with 14 bases in between. This CDR3 has 15 residues. Germline loops: CDR1 SGDLS, CDR2 YYNGEE.